A selection of T cell receptor beta chains follows, all from one sample in a study of T cells in Graves' hyperthyroidism and ophthalmopathy. TCRdb passed the multiplex PCR reads through MiXCR, listing each CDR3 protein once. The sample consists of a few hundred thousand distinct CDR3 sequences, approximately 14% of them appearing once. Sequenced input: blood. These TCRs come from a woman aged 18-29 years with Graves' hyperthyroidism that later progressed to Graves' ophthalmopathy. Each CDR3 is given without its conserved first and last residue. The order of the fields is CDR3 length, D gene, V gene, J gene, CDR3 protein. D genes are given only for firm matches.

11	-	TRBV30	TRBJ2-2	AWTNRDTGELF
11	TRBD1	TRBV20-1	TRBJ1-6	SGLGTGVSPLH
14	TRBD2	TRBV20-1	TRBJ2-7	SASGLFVGLAAEQY
15	TRBD1	TRBV27	TRBJ1-6	ASSLLIRTGENSPLH
10	-	TRBV6-1	TRBJ1-5	ATQVGNQPQH
11	-	TRBV2	TRBJ2-2	ASSEGADAELF
13	-	TRBV15	TRBJ1-5	ATSREPLGNQPQH
15	TRBD2	TRBV7-9	TRBJ2-3	ASSLGLAALYTDTQY
13	-	TRBV10-3	TRBJ2-3	AISESTGSTDTQY
16	-	TRBV3-2	TRBJ2-1	ASSQGVAGGPPYNEQF
14	TRBD1	TRBV9	TRBJ2-7	ASSVGDGTGALEQY
9	-	TRBV7-6	TRBJ2-1	ASGLYNEQF
13	TRBD1	TRBV9	TRBJ2-5	ASSVGQGERETQY
11	-	TRBV27	TRBJ2-7	ASSLSWAYEQY
13	TRBD2	TRBV7-2	TRBJ2-1	ASSLLTSDYNEQF
17	-	TRBV4-1	TRBJ2-1	ASSHRRVRPDPRGNEQF
12	TRBD1	TRBV12-3/TRBV12-4	TRBJ2-5	ASNLDRGGETQY
10	-	TRBV30	TRBJ2-5	AWSRDTLSPY
13	-	TRBV11-2	TRBJ2-5	ASSFGERAMETQY
13	TRBD2	TRBV14	TRBJ2-7	ASSQDPSGSSEQY
11	-	TRBV20-1	TRBJ2-7	SAKDPYTYEQY
11	-	TRBV2	TRBJ2-7	ASSGGAAYEQY
12	TRBD1	TRBV7-8	TRBJ2-5	ASSPTGGRETQY
11	-	TRBV3-1	TRBJ2-5	ASSQEPQETQY
11	-	TRBV5-1	TRBJ1-1	ASSLGESTEAF
12	-	TRBV15	TRBJ2-7	ATSRDGGPYEQY
13	-	TRBV6-2/TRBV6-3	TRBJ2-1	ASSRRGSSYNEQF
14	TRBD2	TRBV4-2	TRBJ2-1	ASSQEASGAHNEQF
14	TRBD2	TRBV5-1	TRBJ2-3	ASSLEASGDTDTQY
11	-	TRBV5-1	TRBJ2-7	ASSSDGTYEQY
11	-	TRBV20-1	TRBJ1-4	SGRGRANEKLF
13	-	TRBV5-1	TRBJ2-1	ASSPSGEQYNEQF
12	TRBD2	TRBV29-1	TRBJ2-3	SSGGGGGTDTQY
11	-	TRBV4-1	TRBJ1-5	ASSPLGNQPQH
13	-	TRBV7-9	TRBJ2-1	ASSTGRSSYNEQF
10	-	TRBV5-1	TRBJ2-2	ASSLFSGELF
11	-	TRBV18	TRBJ1-4	ASSPYVPEKLF
13	TRBD2	TRBV6-2/TRBV6-3	TRBJ2-1	ASSLTSGALNEQF
14	TRBD2	TRBV11-2	TRBJ2-5	ASSSRLAGAQETQY
11	-	TRBV6-1	TRBJ2-2	ASMAQHTGELF
13	-	TRBV6-4	TRBJ1-5	ASSDRTGEGQPQH
13	-	TRBV20-1	TRBJ1-1	SAPGPTGEDTEAF
8	-	TRBV6-1	TRBJ1-5	ASSDGPQH
14	TRBD2	TRBV11-2	TRBJ2-7	ASSLDRGTSPYEQY
11	-	TRBV27	TRBJ2-7	ASPSGQSYEQY
13	-	TRBV12-3/TRBV12-4	TRBJ2-5	ASSPGSPRGETQY
12	-	TRBV20-1	TRBJ1-2	SARTARSNYGYT
13	TRBD1	TRBV20-1	TRBJ1-2	SARTPGQGLEGYT
12	-	TRBV20-1	TRBJ2-7	SARRGAGASEQY
10	-	TRBV19	TRBJ2-3	AIDPGADTQY
11	-	TRBV27	TRBJ2-7	ASGTELSYEQY
11	TRBD1	TRBV6-4	TRBJ1-2	AAPGQADYGYT
12	-	TRBV27	TRBJ2-7	ASSPQTGLYEQY
14	TRBD2	TRBV6-6	TRBJ2-1	ASSYVETSVYNEQF